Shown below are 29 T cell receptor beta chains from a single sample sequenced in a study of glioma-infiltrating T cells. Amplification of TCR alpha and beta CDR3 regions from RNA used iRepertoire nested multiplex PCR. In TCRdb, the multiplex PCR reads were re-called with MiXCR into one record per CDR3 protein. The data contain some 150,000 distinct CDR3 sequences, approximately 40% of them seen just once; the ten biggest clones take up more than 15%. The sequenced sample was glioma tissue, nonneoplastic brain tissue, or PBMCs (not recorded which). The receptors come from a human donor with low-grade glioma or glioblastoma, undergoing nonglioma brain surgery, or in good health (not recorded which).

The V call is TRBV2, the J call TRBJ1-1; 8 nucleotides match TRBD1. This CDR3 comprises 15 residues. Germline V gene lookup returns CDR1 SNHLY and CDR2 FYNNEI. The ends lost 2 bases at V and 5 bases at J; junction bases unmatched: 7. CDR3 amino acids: CASSEPTGGNTEAFF. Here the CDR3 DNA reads TGTGCCAGCAGTGAACCTACAGGGGGGAATACTGAAGCTTTCTTT. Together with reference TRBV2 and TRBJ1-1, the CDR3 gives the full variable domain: EPEVTQTPSHQVTQMGQEVILRCVPISNHLYFYWYRQILGQKVEFLVSFYNNEISEKSEIFDDQFSVERPDGSNFTLKIRSTKLEDSAMYFCASSEPTGGNTEAFFGQGTRLTVV.

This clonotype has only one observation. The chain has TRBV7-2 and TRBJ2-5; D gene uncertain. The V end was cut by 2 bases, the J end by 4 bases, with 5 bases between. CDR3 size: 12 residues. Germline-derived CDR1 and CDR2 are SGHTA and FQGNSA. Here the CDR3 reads CASSLYLETQYF. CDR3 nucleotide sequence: TGTGCCAGCAGCTTATACTTAGAGACCCAGTACTTC.

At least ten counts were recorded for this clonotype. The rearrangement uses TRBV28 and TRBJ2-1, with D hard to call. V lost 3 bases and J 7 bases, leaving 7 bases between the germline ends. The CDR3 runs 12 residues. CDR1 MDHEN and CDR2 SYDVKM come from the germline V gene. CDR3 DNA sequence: TGTGCCAGCAGTTTTTTTTCAAATGAGCAGTTCTTC. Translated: CASSFFSNEQFF.

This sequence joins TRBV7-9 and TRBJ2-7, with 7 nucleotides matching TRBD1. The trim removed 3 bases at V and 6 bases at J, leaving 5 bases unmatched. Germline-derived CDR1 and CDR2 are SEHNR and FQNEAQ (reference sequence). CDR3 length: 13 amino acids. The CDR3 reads CASSLGQSGEQYF. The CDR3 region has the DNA TGTGCCAGCAGCTTGGGACAGTCAGGCGAGCAGTACTTC.

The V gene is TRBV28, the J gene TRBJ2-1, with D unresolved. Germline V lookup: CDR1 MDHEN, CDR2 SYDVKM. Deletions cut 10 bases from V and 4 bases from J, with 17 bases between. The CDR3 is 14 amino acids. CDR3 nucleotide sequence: TGTGCCATCAGCACAAATAGTTATTACAATGAGCAGTTCTTC. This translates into CAISTNSYYNEQFF.

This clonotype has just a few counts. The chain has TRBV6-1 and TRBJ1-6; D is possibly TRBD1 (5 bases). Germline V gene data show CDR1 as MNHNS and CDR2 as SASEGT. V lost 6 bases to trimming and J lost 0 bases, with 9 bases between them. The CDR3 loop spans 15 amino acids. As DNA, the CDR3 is TGTGCCAGCAGGCGTGACAGCTCCTATAATTCACCCCTCCACTTT. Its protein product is CASRRDSSYNSPLHF.

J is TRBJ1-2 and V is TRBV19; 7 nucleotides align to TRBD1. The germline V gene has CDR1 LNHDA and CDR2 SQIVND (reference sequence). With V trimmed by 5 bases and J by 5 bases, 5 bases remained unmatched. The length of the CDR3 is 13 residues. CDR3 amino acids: CASSHQGGYGYTF. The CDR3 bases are TGTGCCAGTAGTCATCAGGGGGGATATGGCTACACCTTC.

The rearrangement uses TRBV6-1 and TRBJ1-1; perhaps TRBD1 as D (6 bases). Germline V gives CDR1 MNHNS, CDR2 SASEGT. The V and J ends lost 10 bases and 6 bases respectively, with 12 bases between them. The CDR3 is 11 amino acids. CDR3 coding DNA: TGTGCCACCACCACAGGGTCTGAAGCTTTCTTT. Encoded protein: CATTTGSEAFF.

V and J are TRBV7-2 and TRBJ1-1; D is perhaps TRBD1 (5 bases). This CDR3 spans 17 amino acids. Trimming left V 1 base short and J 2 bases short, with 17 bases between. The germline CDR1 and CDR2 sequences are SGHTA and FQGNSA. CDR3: CASSLELGETVNTEAFF. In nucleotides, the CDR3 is TGTGCCAGCAGCTTAGAATTGGGGGAGACTGTAAACACTGAAGCTTTCTTT.

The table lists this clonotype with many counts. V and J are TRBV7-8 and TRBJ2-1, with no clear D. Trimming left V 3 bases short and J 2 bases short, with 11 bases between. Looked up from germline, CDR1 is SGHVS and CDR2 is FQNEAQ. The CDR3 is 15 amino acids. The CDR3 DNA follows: TGTGCCAGCAGCTTTCAACTCGGAACCTACAATGAGCAGTTCTTC. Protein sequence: CASSFQLGTYNEQFF.

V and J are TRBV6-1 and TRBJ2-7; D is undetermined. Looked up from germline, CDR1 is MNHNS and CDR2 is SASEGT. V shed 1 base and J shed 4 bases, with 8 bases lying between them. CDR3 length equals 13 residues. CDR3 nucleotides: TGTGCCAGCAGTGAAGTGGTGGAGTACGAGCAGTACTTC. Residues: CASSEVVEYEQYF.

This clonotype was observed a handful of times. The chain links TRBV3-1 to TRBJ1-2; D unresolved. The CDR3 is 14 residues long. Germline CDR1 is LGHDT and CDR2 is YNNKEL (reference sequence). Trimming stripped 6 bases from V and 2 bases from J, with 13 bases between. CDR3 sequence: CASSAGAGNYGYTF. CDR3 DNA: TGTGCCAGCAGTGCTGGCGCAGGAAACTATGGCTACACCTTC.

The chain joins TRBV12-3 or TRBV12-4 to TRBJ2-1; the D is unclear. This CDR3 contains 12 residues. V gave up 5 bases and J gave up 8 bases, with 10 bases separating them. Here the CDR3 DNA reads TGTGCCAGCAGTCCTCTGGAAGATGAGCAGTTCTTC. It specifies CASSPLEDEQFF.

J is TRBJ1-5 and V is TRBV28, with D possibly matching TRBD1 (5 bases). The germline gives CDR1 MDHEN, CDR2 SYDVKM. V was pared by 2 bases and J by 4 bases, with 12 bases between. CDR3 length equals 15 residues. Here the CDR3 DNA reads TGTGCCAGCAGTTTACCCAGGGTGTGGAATCAGCCCCAGCATTTT. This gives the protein CASSLPRVWNQPQHF.

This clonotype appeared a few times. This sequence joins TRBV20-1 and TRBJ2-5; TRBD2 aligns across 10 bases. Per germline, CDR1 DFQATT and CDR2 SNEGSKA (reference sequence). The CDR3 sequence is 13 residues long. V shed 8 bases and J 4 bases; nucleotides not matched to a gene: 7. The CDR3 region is CSRTSGGIETQYF. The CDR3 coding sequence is TGCAGTCGGACTAGCGGTGGGATAGAGACCCAGTACTTC.

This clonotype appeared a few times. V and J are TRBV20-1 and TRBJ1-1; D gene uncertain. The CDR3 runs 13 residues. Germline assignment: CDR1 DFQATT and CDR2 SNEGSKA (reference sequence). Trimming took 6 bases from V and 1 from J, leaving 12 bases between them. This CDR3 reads CSATGEANTEAFF. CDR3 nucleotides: TGCAGTGCCACCGGAGAGGCGAACACTGAAGCTTTCTTT.

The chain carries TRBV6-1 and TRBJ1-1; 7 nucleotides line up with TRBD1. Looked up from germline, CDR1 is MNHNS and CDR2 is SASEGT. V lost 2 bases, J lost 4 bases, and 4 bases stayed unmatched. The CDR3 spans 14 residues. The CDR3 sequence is CASSESHRGTEAFF. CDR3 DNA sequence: TGTGCCAGCAGTGAATCCCACAGGGGCACTGAAGCTTTCTTT.

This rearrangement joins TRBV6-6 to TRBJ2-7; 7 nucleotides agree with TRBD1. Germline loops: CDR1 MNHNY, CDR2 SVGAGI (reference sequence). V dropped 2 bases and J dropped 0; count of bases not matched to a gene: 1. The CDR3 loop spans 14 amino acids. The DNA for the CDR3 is TGTGCCAGCAGTTACGGGGACAGCTCCTACGAGCAGTACTTC. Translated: CASSYGDSSYEQYF.

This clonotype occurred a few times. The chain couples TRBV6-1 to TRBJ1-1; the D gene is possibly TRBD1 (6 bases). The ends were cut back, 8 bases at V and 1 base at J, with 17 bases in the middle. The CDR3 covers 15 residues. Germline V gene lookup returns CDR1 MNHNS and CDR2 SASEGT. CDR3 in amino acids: CASSTGWGANTEAFF. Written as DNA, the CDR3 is TGTGCCAGCTCTACAGGGTGGGGGGCGAACACTGAAGCTTTCTTT.

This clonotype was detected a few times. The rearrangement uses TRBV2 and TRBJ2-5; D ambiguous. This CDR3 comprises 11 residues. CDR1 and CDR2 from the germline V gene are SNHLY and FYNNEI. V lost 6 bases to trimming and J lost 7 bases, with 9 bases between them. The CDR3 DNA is TGTGCCAGCAGGATGGTGGGGACCCAGTACTTC. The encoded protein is CASRMVGTQYF.

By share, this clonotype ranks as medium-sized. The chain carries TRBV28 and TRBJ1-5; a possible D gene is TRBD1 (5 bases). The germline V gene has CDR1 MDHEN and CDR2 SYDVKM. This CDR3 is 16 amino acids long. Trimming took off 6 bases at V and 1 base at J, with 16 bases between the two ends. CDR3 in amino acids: CASSPVQGGSNQPQHF. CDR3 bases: TGTGCCAGCAGCCCAGTCCAGGGCGGGAGCAATCAGCCCCAGCATTTT.

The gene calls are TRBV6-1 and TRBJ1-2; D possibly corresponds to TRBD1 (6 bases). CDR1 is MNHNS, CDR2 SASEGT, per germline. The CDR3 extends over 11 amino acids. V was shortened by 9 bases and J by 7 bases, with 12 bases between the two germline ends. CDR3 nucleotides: TGTGCCAGTAGAGGGGGTATTGGCTACACCTTC. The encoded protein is CASRGGIGYTF.

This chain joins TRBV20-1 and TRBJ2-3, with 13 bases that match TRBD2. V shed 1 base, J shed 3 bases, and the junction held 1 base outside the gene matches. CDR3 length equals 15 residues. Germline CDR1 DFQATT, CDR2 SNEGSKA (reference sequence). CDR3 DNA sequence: TGCAGTGCTAGAGGGACTAGCGGGAGAACAGATACGCAGTATTTT. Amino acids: CSARGTSGRTDTQYF.

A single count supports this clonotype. The CDR3 is CASSPLGGGLTDTQYF. CDR3 bases: TGTGCCAGCTCACCACTTGGCGGGGGCCTCACAGATACGCAGTATTTT. This chain connects TRBV18 to TRBJ2-3; D possibly corresponds to TRBD2 (7 bases). Germline assignment: CDR1 KGHSH and CDR2 LQKENI. This CDR3 is built from 16 residues. Trimming removed 1 base from V and 2 bases from J, with 13 bases in between.

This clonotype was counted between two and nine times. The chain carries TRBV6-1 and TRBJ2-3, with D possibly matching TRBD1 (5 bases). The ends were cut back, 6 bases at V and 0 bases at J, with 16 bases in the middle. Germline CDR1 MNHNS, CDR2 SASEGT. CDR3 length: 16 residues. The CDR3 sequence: CASRKHDRPSTDTQYF. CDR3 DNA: TGTGCCAGCAGAAAACATGACAGACCTAGCACAGATACGCAGTATTTT.

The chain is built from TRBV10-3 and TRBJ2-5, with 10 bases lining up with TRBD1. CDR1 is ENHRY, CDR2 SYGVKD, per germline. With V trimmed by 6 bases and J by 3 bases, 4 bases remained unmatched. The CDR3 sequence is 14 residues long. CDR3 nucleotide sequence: TGTGCCATCAGCAAGACAGGGGGCGAAGAGACCCAGTACTTC. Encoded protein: CAISKTGGEETQYF.

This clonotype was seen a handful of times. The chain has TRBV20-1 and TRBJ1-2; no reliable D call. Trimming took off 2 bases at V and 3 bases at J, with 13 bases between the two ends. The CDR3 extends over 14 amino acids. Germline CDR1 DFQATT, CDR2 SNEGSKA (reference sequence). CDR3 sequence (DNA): TGCAGTGCTAGATTAGAGGTGCAGGACTATGGCTACACCTTC. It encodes CSARLEVQDYGYTF.

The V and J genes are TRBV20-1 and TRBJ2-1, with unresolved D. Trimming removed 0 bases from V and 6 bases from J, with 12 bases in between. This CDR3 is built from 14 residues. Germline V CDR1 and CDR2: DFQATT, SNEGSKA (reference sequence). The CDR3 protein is CSAREWEARNEQFF. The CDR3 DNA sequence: TGCAGTGCTAGAGAGTGGGAAGCGCGCAATGAGCAGTTCTTC.

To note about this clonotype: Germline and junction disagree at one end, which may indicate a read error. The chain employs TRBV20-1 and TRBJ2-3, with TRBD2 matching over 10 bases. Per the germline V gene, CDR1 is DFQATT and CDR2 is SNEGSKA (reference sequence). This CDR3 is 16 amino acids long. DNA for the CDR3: TGCAGTGCTAGAGTTCTAGCGGGAGTACAGACCTACGAGCAGCACTTC. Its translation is CSARVLAGVQTYEQHF.